This T cell receptor beta chain was sequenced in a study of HIV-infected patients and healthy controls. This clonotype is medium-sized (0.01 to 0.1%) by share. Its antigen is still unknown. Notes on the study in general: Compared with healthy controls, HIV-infected patients showed less CDR3 sharing between individuals. During therapy, HIV-associated CDR3s fell significantly in frequency, while CMV-associated CDR3s did not change significantly.

Antiretroviral therapy had run roughly three months, about 14 weeks, before follow-up blood collection. No cell fractionation was done, so the repertoire covers all unsorted peripheral blood T cells. Alpha and beta constant-region primers primed reverse transcription of 400 to 500 ng RNA. Alpha and beta chain libraries were made separately by chain-specific third strand synthesis with multiplexing indices. TCRdb reprocessed the 5' RACE reads via MiXCR and lists one record per CDR3 protein. The data show thousands of distinct CDR3 sequences, 7.5% to 9.5% seen once. Germline V gene lookup returns CDR1 MDHEN and CDR2 SYDVKM. This CDR3 has 13 amino acids. With V trimmed by 8 bases and J by 7 bases, 1 base remained unmatched.

The TCR originated in an adult with HIV infection. The chain combines TRBV28 with TRBJ1-6; 11 bases agree with TRBD1. This specimen consisted of blood, obtained during antiretroviral therapy. CDR3 coding DNA: TGTGCCAGCCGGGACAGGGGGAATTCACCCCTCCACTTT. As protein: CASRDRGNSPLHF.